The rows below give T cell receptor beta chains drawn from one sample of a study of blood T cell repertoires in COVID-19. Here immunoSEQ multiplex PCR was the method, and the copy in TCRdb shows in-frame clones only, minus some. The data hold 110,000 or so clones, with 85% observed a single time. Sequences were obtained from peripheral blood. Receptors originate from a human donor in a cohort sampled during active COVID-19. The CDR3 runs from the conserved cysteine through the conserved F or W. D genes are given only for firm matches. Not every row has a clone size; where given, it reads once, few, many or a size class.

V gene	CDR3 length	J gene	clone size	D gene	CDR3 DNA	CDR3 protein
TRBV3-1/TRBV3-2	13	TRBJ2-7	-	-	TGTGCCAGCAGCCAAGATTTCCGGCGGTTGGGGTACTTC	CASSQDFRRLGYF
TRBV4-2	18	TRBJ1-3	-	-	TGTGCCAGCAGCCAAGACGGCAAGGGAAGGAGGGGTGGAAACACCATATATTTT	CASSQDGKGRRGGNTIYF
TRBV6-5	12	TRBJ2-1	-	-	TGTGCCAGCAGCCCCCTGAGGCGCATAGAGTTCTTC	CASSPLRRIEFF
TRBV27	14	TRBJ1-6	-	-	TGTGCCAGCAGTTTGCGGCAGGGTTATTCACCCCTCCACTTT	CASSLRQGYSPLHF
TRBV24-1	15	TRBJ2-7	-	-	TGTGCCACCAGTGACCCCCTTGTTCGCGCCTACGAGCAGTACTTC	CATSDPLVRAYEQYF
TRBV3-1/TRBV3-2	16	TRBJ1-6	-	TRBD1	TGTGCCAGCAGCCGAGGGACAGCGGCCTTGAATTCACCCCTCCACTTT	CASSRGTAALNSPLHF
TRBV6-5	11	TRBJ2-7	once	-	TGTGCCAGCAGTAGAGATTACGAGCAGTACTTC	CASSRDYEQYF
TRBV30	18	TRBJ2-3	-	TRBD2	TGTGCCTGGAGCGCTACTAGCGGGGGTCTATTGGGCACAGATACGCAGTATTTT	CAWSATSGGLLGTDTQYF
TRBV6-5	12	TRBJ1-1	-	TRBD1	TGTGCCAGCAGGACAGGGGTCACTGAAGCTTTCTTT	CASRTGVTEAFF
TRBV7-9	15	TRBJ1-1	-	-	TGTGCCAGCAGCCTTATTAGTCAGGGGTTTGCTGAAGCTTTCTTT	CASSLISQGFAEAFF
TRBV11-2	13	TRBJ2-6	-	TRBD1	TGTGCCAGCAGCTTAGGGACAGGGAACGTCCTGACTTTC	CASSLGTGNVLTF
TRBV6-2/TRBV6-3	13	TRBJ1-2	-	-	TGTGCCAGCAGTTTACAGGGCAACTATGGCTACACCTTC	CASSLQGNYGYTF
TRBV12-5	13	TRBJ1-1	-	-	TGTGCTAGTTCTCCTGAGGTGAACACTGAAGCTTTCTTT	CASSPEVNTEAFF
TRBV5-4	16	TRBJ2-4	-	TRBD2	TGTGCCAGCAGCTTGAAGACGGGGGGACTCAAAAACATTCAGTACTTC	CASSLKTGGLKNIQYF
TRBV6-5	12	TRBJ1-2	-	-	TGTGCCAGCAGTTACGGGGGGTCTGGCTACACCTTC	CASSYGGSGYTF
TRBV28	19	TRBJ2-1	-	TRBD2	TGTGCCAGCAGCCAATTAAGGGCACTAGCGGGGGAGGTTAGGAATGAGCAGTTCTTC	CASSQLRALAGEVRNEQFF